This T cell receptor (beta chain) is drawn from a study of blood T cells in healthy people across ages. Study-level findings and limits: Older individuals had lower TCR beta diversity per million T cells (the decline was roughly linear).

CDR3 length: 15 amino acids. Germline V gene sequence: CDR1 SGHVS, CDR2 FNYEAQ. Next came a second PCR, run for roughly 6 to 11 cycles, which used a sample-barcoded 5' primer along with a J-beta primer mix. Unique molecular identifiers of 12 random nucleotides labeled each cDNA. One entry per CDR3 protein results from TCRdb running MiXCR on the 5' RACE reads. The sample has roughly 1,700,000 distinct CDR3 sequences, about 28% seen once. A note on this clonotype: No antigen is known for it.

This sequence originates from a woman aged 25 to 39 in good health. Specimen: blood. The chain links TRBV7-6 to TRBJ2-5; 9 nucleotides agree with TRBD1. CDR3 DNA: TGTGCGGTCAGGGGGACAGGGATTAACCAAGAGACCCAGTACTTC. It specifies CAVRGTGINQETQYF.